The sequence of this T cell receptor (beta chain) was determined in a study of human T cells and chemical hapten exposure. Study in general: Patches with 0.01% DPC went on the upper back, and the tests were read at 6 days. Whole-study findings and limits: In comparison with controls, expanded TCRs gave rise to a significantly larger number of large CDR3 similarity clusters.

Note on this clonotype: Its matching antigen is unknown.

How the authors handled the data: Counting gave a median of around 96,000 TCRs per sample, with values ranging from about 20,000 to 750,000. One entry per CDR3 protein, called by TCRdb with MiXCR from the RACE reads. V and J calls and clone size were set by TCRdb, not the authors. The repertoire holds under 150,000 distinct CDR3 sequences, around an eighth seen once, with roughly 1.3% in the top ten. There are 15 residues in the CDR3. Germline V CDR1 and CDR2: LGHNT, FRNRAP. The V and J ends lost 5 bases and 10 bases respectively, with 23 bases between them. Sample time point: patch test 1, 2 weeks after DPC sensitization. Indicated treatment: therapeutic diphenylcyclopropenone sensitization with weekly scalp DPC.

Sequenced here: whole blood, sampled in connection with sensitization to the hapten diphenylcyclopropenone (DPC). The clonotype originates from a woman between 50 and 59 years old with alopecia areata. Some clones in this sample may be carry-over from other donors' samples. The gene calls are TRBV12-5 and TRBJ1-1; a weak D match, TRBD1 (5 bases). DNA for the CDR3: TGTGCTAGTGGTCCCCAGACAGTGGGGTTAGGCGGAGCTTTCTTT. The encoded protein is CASGPQTVGLGGAFF.